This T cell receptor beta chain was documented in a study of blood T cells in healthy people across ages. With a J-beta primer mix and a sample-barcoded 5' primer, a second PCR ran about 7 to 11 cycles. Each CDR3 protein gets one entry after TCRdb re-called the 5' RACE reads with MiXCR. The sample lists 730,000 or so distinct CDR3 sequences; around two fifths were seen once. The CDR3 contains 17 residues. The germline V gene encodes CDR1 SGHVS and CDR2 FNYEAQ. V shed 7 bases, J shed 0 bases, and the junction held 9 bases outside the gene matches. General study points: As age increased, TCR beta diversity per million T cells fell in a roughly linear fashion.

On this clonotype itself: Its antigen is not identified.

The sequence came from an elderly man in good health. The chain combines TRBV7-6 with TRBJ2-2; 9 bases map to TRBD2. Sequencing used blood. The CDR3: CASNRISGGPNTGELFF. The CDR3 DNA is TGTGCCAGCAACCGGATTAGCGGGGGCCCGAACACCGGGGAGCTGTTTTTT.